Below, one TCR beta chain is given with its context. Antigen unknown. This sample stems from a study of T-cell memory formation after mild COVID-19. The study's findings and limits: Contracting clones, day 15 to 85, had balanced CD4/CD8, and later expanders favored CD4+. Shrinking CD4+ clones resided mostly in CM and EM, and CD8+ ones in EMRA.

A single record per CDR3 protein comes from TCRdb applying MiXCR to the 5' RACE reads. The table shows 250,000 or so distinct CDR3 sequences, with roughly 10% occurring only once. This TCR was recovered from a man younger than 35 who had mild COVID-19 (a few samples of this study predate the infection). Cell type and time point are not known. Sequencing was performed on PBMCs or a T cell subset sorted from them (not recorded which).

This chain's CDR3 is CASRAGGRQPQHF. Written as DNA, the CDR3 is TGTGCCAGCAGGGCAGGGGGCCGTCAGCCCCAGCATTTT. The chain couples TRBV12-3 or TRBV12-4 to TRBJ1-5, with 8 nucleotides matching TRBD1. The length of the CDR3 is 13 residues. The V and J ends lost 6 bases and 6 bases, in that order; junction bases with no gene match: 4.